Given below is one TCR beta chain in context. Its target is not known. These data are taken from a study of T cells in localized non-small cell lung cancer. Study-wide findings and caveats: Greater blood T cell density accompanied longer overall survival. Out of the top 100 tumor clones, a median around 57 were seen in adjacent lung.

This CDR3 contains 15 residues. The germline gives CDR1 MNHNY, CDR2 SVGAGI (reference sequence). With 7 bases clipped from V and 5 bases from J, the junction kept 6 bases outside the gene matches. Using immunoSEQ multiplex PCR, the repertoire was profiled, and TCRdb retains in-frame clones only, with some absent. The table shows roughly 25,000 clones, with about 90% occurring only once. This specimen consisted of peripheral blood, obtained before any cancer treatment. The clonotype comes from a male donor at least 60 years old with stage I squamous cell lung carcinoma. This chain joins TRBV6-6 and TRBJ2-5; 14 nucleotides match TRBD2. This chain's CDR3 is CASMGLAGVYETQYF. The CDR3 DNA reads as TGTGCCAGCATGGGACTAGCGGGAGTTTACGAGACCCAGTACTTC.